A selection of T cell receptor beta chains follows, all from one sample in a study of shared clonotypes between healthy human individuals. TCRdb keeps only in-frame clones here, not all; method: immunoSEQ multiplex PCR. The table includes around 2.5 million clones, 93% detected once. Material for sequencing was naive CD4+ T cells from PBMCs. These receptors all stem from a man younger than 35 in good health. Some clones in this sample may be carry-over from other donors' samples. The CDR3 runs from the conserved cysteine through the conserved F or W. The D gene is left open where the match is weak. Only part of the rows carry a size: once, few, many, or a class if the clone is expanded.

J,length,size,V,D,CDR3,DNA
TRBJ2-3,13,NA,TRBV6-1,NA,CASSRLASDTQYF,TGTGCCAGCAGTCGGTTAGCATCAGATACGCAGTATTTT
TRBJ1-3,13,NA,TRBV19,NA,CASCRGIGNTIYF,TGTGCCAGTTGCCGGGGGATCGGAAACACCATATATTTT
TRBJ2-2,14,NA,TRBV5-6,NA,CASSLDGATGELFF,TGTGCCAGCAGCTTGGACGGGGCCACCGGGGAGCTGTTTTTT
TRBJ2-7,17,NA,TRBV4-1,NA,CASSRTINSGSSYEQYF,TGCGCCAGCAGCCGAACAATCAACAGCGGAAGCTCCTACGAGCAGTACTTC
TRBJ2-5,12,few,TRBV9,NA,CASSVGGETQYF,TGTGCCAGCAGCGTAGGGGGGGAGACCCAGTACTTC
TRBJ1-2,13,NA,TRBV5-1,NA,CASTEQGNYGYTF,TGCGCCAGCACTGAACAGGGTAACTATGGCTACACCTTC
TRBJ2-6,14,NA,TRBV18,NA,CASSQGVGANVLTF,TGTGCCAGCTCACAGGGGGTCGGGGCCAACGTCCTGACTTTC
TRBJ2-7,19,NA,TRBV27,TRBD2,CASSLSSRLAVYGSHEQYF,TGTGCCAGCAGTTTATCGTCGAGACTAGCGGTGTATGGGTCCCACGAGCAGTACTTC
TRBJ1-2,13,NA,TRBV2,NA,CASSSEFLYGYTF,TGTGCCAGCAGTTCAGAATTCCTCTATGGCTACACCTTC
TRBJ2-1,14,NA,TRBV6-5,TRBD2,CASKSLAGVPEQFF,TGTGCCAGCAAAAGCCTAGCGGGAGTGCCTGAGCAGTTCTTC
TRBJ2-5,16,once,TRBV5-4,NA,CASYRLVGNAEETQYF,TGTGCCAGCTACCGCTTAGTGGGTAACGCGGAAGAGACCCAGTACTTC
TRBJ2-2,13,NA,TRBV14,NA,CASSQSPSGELFF,TGTGCCAGCAGCCAATCTCCTTCCGGGGAGCTGTTTTTT
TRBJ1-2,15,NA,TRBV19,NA,CASSISDSVGYGYTF,TGTGCCAGTAGTATTTCGGATAGTGTTGGCTATGGCTACACCTTC
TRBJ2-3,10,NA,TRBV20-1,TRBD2,CTLGGGAQYF,TGCACCCTCGGGGGGGGAGCGCAGTATTTT
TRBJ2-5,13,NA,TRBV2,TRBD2,CAGSSGLQETQYF,TGTGCGGGATCTAGCGGGCTACAAGAGACCCAGTACTTC
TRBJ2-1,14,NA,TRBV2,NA,CASNGAGTYNEQFF,TGTGCCAGCAATGGGGCGGGTACCTACAATGAGCAGTTCTTC
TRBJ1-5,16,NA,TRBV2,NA,CASIERQLSSNQPQHF,TGTGCCAGCATTGAACGACAGCTTAGTAGCAATCAGCCCCAGCATTTT
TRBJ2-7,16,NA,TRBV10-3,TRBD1,CAMFKTEGQGAGEQYF,TGTGCCATGTTCAAAACCGAGGGACAGGGGGCAGGGGAGCAGTACTTC
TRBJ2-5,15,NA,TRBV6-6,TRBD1,CASSDVGQGQDTQYF,TGTGCCAGCAGCGACGTGGGACAGGGACAAGATACCCAGTACTTC
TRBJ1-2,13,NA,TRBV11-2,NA,CASSPDSNYGYTF,TGTGCCAGCAGTCCGGACAGTAACTATGGCTACACCTTC
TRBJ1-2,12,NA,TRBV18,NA,CASSLNTNGYTF,TGTGCCAGCTCACTTAACACGAATGGCTACACCTTC
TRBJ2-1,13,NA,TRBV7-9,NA,CASSLELRNEQFF,TGTGCCAGCAGCTTAGAGCTTCGCAATGAGCAGTTCTTC
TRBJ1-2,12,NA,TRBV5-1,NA,CASSRDRYGYTF,TGCGCCAGCAGCAGGGACCGATATGGCTACACCTTC
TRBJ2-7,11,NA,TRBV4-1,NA,CASSSDYEQYF,TGCGCCAGCAGCAGCGACTACGAGCAGTACTTC
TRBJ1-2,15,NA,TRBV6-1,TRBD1,CASSELRQGRIGYTF,TGTGCCAGCAGTGAATTGAGACAGGGAAGGATAGGCTACACCTTC
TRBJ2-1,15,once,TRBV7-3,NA,CASSPRGSSYNEQFF,TGTGCCAGCAGCCCCCGTGGGAGCTCCTACAATGAGCAGTTCTTC
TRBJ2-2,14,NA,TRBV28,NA,CASRTQANTGELFF,TGTGCCAGCCGGACCCAGGCGAACACCGGGGAGCTGTTTTTT
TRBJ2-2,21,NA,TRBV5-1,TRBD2,CASSLAPGLAGGPEYTGELFF,TGCGCCAGCAGCTTGGCCCCGGGACTAGCGGGAGGGCCAGAGTACACCGGGGAGCTGTTTTTT
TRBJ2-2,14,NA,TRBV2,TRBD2,CASSYSGSAGELFF,TGTGCCAGCAGTTATAGCGGGAGCGCCGGGGAGCTGTTTTTT
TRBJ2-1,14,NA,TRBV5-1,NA,CASSLSVGRGEQFF,TGCGCCAGCAGCTTGAGTGTAGGGCGGGGTGAGCAGTTCTTC
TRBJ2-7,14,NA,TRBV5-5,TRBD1,CASSLGQGYYEQYF,TGTGCCAGCAGCCTTGGACAGGGATACTACGAGCAGTACTTC
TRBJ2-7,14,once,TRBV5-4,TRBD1,CASSRPGQGYEQYF,TGTGCCAGCAGCCGACCGGGACAGGGGTACGAGCAGTACTTC
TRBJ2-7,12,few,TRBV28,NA,CASSLPTYEQYF,TGTGCCAGCAGTTTGCCCACCTACGAGCAGTACTTC
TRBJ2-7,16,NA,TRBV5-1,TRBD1,CASSLVGTGNSYEQYF,TGCGCCAGCAGCTTGGTCGGGACAGGCAACTCCTACGAGCAGTACTTC
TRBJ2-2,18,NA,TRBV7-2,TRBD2,CASSEGGVAGVRTGELFF,TGTGCCAGCAGCGAAGGGGGAGTAGCGGGAGTTCGAACCGGGGAGCTGTTTTTT
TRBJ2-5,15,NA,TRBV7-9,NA,CASSFFRQIQETQYF,TGTGCCAGCAGCTTCTTCAGACAGATACAAGAGACCCAGTACTTC